The clone carrying this T cell receptor beta chain was seen a handful of times. What it binds is unknown. This entry is derived from a study of T-cell memory formation after mild COVID-19. In the study overall: In these data, TCR clusters were largely donor specific. Study findings and constraints: Contracting CD8+ clones were enriched in EMRA, CD4+ mainly in CM and EM. Pre-infection memory carried some responding clones, suggesting that cross-reactive memory joined.

It was 5'RACE with constant-segment primers that produced the TCR alpha and TCR beta cDNA libraries, which carried sample barcodes and UMIs. One entry per CDR3 protein, called by TCRdb with MiXCR from the 5' RACE reads. The profile shows 300,000 to 400,000 distinct CDR3 sequences, 20% to 25% of them singletons. The CDR3 contains 16 residues. Trimming cost V 5 bases and J 5 bases; bases outside gene matches: 8. Looked up from germline, CDR1 is MNHEY and CDR2 is SVGAGI. The chain uses TRBV6-5 and TRBJ2-5; 13 positions match TRBD2. Sequencing was carried out using PBMCs or a T cell subset sorted from them (not recorded which). The TCR was taken from an adult woman who had mild COVID-19 (a few samples of this study predate the infection). Cell type and time point are not known. The CDR3 loop is CASSRRTSGSYETQYF. The CDR3 coding sequence is TGTGCCAGCAGTCGCCGGACTAGCGGGAGTTATGAGACCCAGTACTTC.